What follows describes a single T cell receptor (beta chain). Antigen: not known. Each replicate PCR on the sorted subsets used roughly 200 ng DNA (around 31,000 T cell genomes). The assay was immunoSEQ multiplex PCR, and TCRdb's table has in-frame clones only and misses some. The sample lists over a million clones, 95% to 97% occurring once. These data originate in a study of shared clonotypes between healthy human individuals. On the study more broadly: The study used three CD4 naive, three CD4 memory, two CD8 naive and one CD8 memory plate per donor. Whole-study results and caveats: Across a few donors, naive CD4 shared 5% to 6%, naive CD8 approximately 3.5%, memory CD4 more than 2%, memory CD8 about 0.4%.

This CDR3 spans 14 amino acids. V was cut by 7 bases and J by 5 bases, with 17 bases left in between. Germline values: CDR1 MGHDK, CDR2 SYGVNS. The donor population consisted of healthy HIV-negative adults with no recent acute infections or vaccinations. The specimen was naive CD4+ T cells sorted from blood. Regarding subset: CD45RA+ positively selected. The clonotype originates from a man aged 25 to 45 in good health. The chain uses TRBV25-1 and TRBJ1-1, with a weak D call TRBD1 (5 bases). In DNA form, the CDR3 reads TGTGCCAGCAAGCCTTGGGGGGAAGGGACTGAAGCTTTCTTT. Residues: CASKPWGEGTEAFF.